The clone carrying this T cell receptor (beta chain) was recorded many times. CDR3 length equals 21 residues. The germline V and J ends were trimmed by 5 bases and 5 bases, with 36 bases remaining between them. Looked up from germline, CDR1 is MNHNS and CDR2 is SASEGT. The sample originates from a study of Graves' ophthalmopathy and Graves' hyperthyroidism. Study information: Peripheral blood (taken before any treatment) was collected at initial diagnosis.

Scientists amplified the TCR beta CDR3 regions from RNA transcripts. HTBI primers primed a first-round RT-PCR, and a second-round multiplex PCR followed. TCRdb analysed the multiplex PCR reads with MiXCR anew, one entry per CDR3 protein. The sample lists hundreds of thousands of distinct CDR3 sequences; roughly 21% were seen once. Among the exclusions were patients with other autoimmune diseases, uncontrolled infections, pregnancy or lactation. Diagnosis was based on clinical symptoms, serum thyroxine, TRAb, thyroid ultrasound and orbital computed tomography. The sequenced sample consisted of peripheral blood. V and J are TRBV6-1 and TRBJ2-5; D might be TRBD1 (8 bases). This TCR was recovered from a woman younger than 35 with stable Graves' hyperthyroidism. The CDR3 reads CASSKDAGDRRQPRRLETQYF. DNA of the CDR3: TGTGCCAGCAGTAAAGACGCGGGGGACAGGAGACAACCCAGGCGTTTGGAGACCCAGTACTTC.